This is a list of T cell receptor beta chains from one sample in a study of OX40 agonist ivuxolimab in advanced cancers. Repertoires were generated with immunoSEQ multiplex PCR, while TCRdb's copy carries only in-frame clones and drops some. The table records about 68,000 clones, more than 75% of them present only once. Sequences were derived from CD4+ or CD8+ T cells sorted from blood, sampled in a trial of the OX40 agonist ivuxolimab. Receptors were obtained from an adult with an advanced solid tumor such as melanoma, head and neck, liver or kidney cancer. CDR3s include the opening cysteine and the closing phenylalanine or tryptophan. Each record gives: J gene, D gene, V gene, clone size, CDR3 protein, CDR3 DNA. D genes are given only for firm matches. For some rows the clone size is stated as once, few or many, or as a class when expanded; others skip it.

>TRBJ2-1|TRBD2|TRBV6-1|-
CASSGGTRFEQFF
TGTGCCAGCAGTGGGGGGACTAGATTCGAGCAGTTCTTC
>TRBJ1-2|-|TRBV5-5|-
CASSQDQGRGYGYTF
TGCGCCAGCAGCCAAGATCAGGGAAGAGGATATGGCTACACCTTC
>TRBJ1-4|-|TRBV5-1|-
CASSLQGQHNEKLFF
TGCGCCAGCAGCTTGCAGGGACAACATAATGAAAAACTGTTTTTT
>TRBJ2-2|TRBD2|TRBV6-5|once
CASTLGLAGAGELFF
TGTGCCAGCACCCTAGGACTAGCGGGGGCCGGGGAGCTGTTTTTT
>TRBJ2-2|-|TRBV7-2|-
CASSLAQMGYTGELFF
TGTGCCAGCAGCTTAGCGCAAATGGGTTATACCGGGGAGCTGTTTTTT
>TRBJ2-5|TRBD1|TRBV7-7|-
CASSPTDRVETQYF
TGTGCCAGCAGCCCCACGGACAGGGTAGAGACCCAGTACTTC
>TRBJ2-2|-|TRBV4-3|once
CASSPGPTQGTGELFF
TGCGCCAGCAGCCCTGGGCCAACTCAGGGCACCGGGGAGCTGTTTTTT
>TRBJ1-2|TRBD1|TRBV6-5|-
CASSYRGRRSYGYTF
TGTGCCAGCAGTTACAGGGGGCGGCGTAGCTATGGCTACACCTTC
>TRBJ2-5|-|TRBV9|-
CASSVAWAGQETQYF
TGTGCCAGCAGCGTAGCTTGGGCTGGCCAAGAGACCCAGTACTTC
>TRBJ1-1|-|TRBV6-1|-
CASTWGHSGAEAFF
TGTGCCAGCACCTGGGGGCACTCGGGCGCTGAAGCTTTCTTT
>TRBJ1-6|-|TRBV6-5|-
CASRQGDSPLHF
TGTGCCAGCAGACAAGGAGATTCACCCCTCCACTTT
>TRBJ2-3|TRBD1|TRBV6-6|-
CASSLLPGQGSDTQYF
TGTGCCAGCAGTTTATTGCCCGGACAGGGATCAGATACGCAGTATTTT
>TRBJ1-6|-|TRBV2|-
CASTTDPGSPLHF
TGTGCCAGCACCACAGATCCCGGTTCACCCCTCCACTTT
>TRBJ1-3|-|TRBV19|-
CASSQLSGNTIYF
TGTGCCAGTAGTCAGCTCTCTGGAAACACCATATATTTT